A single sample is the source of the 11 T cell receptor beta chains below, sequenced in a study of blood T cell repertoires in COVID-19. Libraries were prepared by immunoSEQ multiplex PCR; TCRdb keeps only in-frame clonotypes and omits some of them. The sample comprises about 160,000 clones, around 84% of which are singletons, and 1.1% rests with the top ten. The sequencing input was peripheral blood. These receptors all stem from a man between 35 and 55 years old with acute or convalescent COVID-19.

The CDR3 here is CASSQTPGTGDTDTQYF. Written as DNA, the CDR3 is TGTGCCAGCAGCCAAACCCCCGGGACAGGGGACACAGATACGCAGTATTTT. V and J are TRBV3-1 (or the pseudogene TRBV3-2) and TRBJ2-3; 10 nucleotides line up with TRBD1. Germline CDR1 and CDR2: LGHDT and YNNKEL (reference sequence). The CDR3 has 17 residues. Trimming at V came to 2 bases and at J to 2 bases, leaving 7 bases not matched to a gene.

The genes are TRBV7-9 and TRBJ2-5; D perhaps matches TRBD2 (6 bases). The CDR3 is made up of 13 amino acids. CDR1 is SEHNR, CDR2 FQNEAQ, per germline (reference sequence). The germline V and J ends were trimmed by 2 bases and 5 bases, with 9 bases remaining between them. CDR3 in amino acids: CASSLFAGETQYF. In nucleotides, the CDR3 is TGTGCCAGCAGCTTATTCGCGGGGGAGACCCAGTACTTC.

The CDR3 here is CATSDTTAGNTIYF. The DNA for the CDR3 is TGTGCCACCAGTGACACGACAGCTGGAAACACCATATATTTT. The J gene is TRBJ1-3, the V gene TRBV24-1; D possibly corresponds to TRBD1 (5 bases). From germline, CDR1 is KGHDR and CDR2 SFDVKD. Trimming took 4 bases from V and 2 from J, leaving 8 bases between them. The CDR3 loop spans 14 amino acids.

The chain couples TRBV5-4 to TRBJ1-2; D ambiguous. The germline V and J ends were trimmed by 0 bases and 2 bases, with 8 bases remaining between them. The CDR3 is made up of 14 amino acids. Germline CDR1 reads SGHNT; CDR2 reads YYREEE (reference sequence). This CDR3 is CASSLAVNNYGYTF. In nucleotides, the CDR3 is TGTGCCAGCAGCTTGGCGGTCAACAACTATGGCTACACCTTC. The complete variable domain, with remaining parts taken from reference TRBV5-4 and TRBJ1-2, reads ETGVTQSPTHLIKTRGQQVTLRCSSQSGHNTVSWYQQALGQGPQFIFQYYREEENGRGNFPPRFSGLQFPNYSSELNVNALELDDSALYLCASSLAVNNYGYTFGSGTRLTVV.

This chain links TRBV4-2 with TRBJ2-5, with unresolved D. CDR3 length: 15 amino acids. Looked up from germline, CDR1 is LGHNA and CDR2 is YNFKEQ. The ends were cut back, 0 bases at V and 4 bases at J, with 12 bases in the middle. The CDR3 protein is CASSQDYSFSETQYF. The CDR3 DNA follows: TGTGCCAGCAGCCAAGACTACAGCTTCTCAGAGACCCAGTACTTC.

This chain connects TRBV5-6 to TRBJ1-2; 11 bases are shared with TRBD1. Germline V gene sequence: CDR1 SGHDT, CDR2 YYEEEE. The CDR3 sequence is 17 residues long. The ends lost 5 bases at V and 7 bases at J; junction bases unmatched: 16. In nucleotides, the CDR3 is TGTGCCAGCAGAGCCGGGACAGGGGGGTATTCATCGCTTGGCTACACCTTC. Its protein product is CASRAGTGGYSSLGYTF.

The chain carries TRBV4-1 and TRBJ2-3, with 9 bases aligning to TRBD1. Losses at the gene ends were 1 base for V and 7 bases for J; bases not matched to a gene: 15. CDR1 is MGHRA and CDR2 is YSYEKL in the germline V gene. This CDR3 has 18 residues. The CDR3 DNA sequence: TGCGCCAGCAGCCAAGCTTCAATAACAGGGGGCAGTTTAAATACGCAGTATTTT. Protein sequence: CASSQASITGGSLNTQYF.

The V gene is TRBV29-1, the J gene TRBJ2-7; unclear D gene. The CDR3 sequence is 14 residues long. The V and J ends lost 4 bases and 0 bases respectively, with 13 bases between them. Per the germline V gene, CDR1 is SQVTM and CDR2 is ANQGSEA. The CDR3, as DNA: TGCAGCGTTGGGTCCCAATGGAGCTCCTACGAGCAGTACTTC. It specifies CSVGSQWSSYEQYF.

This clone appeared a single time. The CDR3 nucleotides read TGTGCCAGCAGTCCAGGACAGGGTAACTATGGCTACACCTTC. Amino acids: CASSPGQGNYGYTF. The chain is built from TRBV6-4 and TRBJ1-2; 8 bases agree with TRBD1. The CDR3 contains 14 residues. Germline CDR1 and CDR2: MRHNA and SNTAGT. V lost 5 bases and J lost 1; bases outside the gene matches: 3.

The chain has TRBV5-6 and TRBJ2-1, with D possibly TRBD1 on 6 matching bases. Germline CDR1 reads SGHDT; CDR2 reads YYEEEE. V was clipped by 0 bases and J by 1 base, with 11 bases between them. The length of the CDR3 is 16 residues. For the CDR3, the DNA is TGTGCCAGCAGCTTGGCCCTCAGGGGTTCCTACAATGAGCAGTTCTTC. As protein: CASSLALRGSYNEQFF.

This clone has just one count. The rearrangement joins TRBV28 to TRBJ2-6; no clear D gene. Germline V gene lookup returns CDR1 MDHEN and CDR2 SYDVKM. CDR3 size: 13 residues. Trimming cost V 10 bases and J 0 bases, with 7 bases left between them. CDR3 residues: CAIPSSGANVLTF. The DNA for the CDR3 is TGTGCCATCCCGAGCTCTGGGGCCAACGTCCTGACTTTC.